The rows below give T cell receptor beta chains drawn from one sample of a study of T-cell memory formation after mild COVID-19. One entry per CDR3 protein results from TCRdb running MiXCR on the 5' RACE reads. The sample includes 380,000 or so distinct CDR3 sequences, roughly an eighth of them seen just once. The material sequenced was PBMCs or a T cell subset sorted from them (not recorded which). These receptors all stem from a young man who had mild COVID-19 (a few samples of this study predate the infection). Cell type and time point are not known. Both conserved end residues are part of each CDR3. A D gene is named only where the DNA matches it firmly. Some rows mark clone size as missing; the rest say once, few, many or name a class of expanded clone.

D	size	V	J	DNA	CDR3
TRBD2	few	TRBV20-1	TRBJ2-3	TGCAGTGCTACCGCGTCTGGGGGGAGGGCAGATACGCAGTATTTT	CSATASGGRADTQYF
TRBD1	.	TRBV20-1	TRBJ1-5	TGCAGCGCCCGGGACAGGGTTCTCGGCAATCAGCCCCAGCATTTT	CSARDRVLGNQPQHF
.	many	TRBV7-2	TRBJ1-4	TGTGCCAGCAGCATCACAGGTCTTAATGAAAAACTGTTTTTT	CASSITGLNEKLFF
.	few	TRBV6-5	TRBJ2-4	TGTGCCAGCAGTTACTCCGGGGGAGGTAGCAAAAACATTCAGTACTTC	CASSYSGGGSKNIQYF
.	many	TRBV7-6	TRBJ1-3	TGTGCCAGCAGCCCCCAGCTCGGTTCTGGAAACACCATATATTTT	CASSPQLGSGNTIYF
TRBD1	many	TRBV7-7	TRBJ2-3	TGTGCCAGCAGCTTAGGAGGGGGCAACACAGATACGCAGTATTTT	CASSLGGGNTDTQYF
TRBD2	.	TRBV5-6	TRBJ2-3	TGTGCCAGCAGCCCACGTGTTCGAGGGGCTAGCGGGAAAGATACGCAGTATTTT	CASSPRVRGASGKDTQYF
.	.	TRBV28	TRBJ1-2	TGTGCCAGCAGTTTCGGAAGGAACGGCTACACCTTC	CASSFGRNGYTF
.	few	TRBV7-2	TRBJ2-5	TGTGCCAGCAGCCCAAGGGGCAGGGGTCGGACCCAGTACTTC	CASSPRGRGRTQYF
.	many	TRBV12-3/TRBV12-4	TRBJ1-2	TGTGCCAGCAGTCGGACTTTCGACCACTATGGCTACACCTTC	CASSRTFDHYGYTF
TRBD2	.	TRBV25-1	TRBJ2-1	TGTGCCAGCAGTGGCCTAGCGGGGGGAAAGATCTCCTACAATGAGCAGTTCTTC	CASSGLAGGKISYNEQFF
TRBD1	few	TRBV4-1	TRBJ2-3	TGCGCCAGCAGCCCCCCGGGACAGGGGCCAGATACGCAGTATTTT	CASSPPGQGPDTQYF
TRBD2	.	TRBV5-1	TRBJ2-3	TGCGCCAGCAGCTTGGCCGGGAGGGAGACAGATACGCAGTATTTT	CASSLAGRETDTQYF
.	.	TRBV7-2	TRBJ2-5	TGTGCCAGCAGCCCTAGTGGGGAACAAGAGACCCAGTACTTC	CASSPSGEQETQYF
TRBD1	.	TRBV7-9	TRBJ2-1	TGTGCCAGCAGCTCTCCAGGGGGCCCCTACAATGAGCAGTTCTTC	CASSSPGGPYNEQFF
.	.	TRBV11-2	TRBJ2-3	TGTGCCAGCAGCCACGGCCCCACAGATACGCAGTATTTT	CASSHGPTDTQYF
TRBD1	.	TRBV5-1	TRBJ1-2	TGCGCCAGCAGGGCTGGACAGGGGAGAGGTGGCTACACCTTC	CASRAGQGRGGYTF
TRBD1	few	TRBV20-1	TRBJ2-2	TGCAGTGCTAAGGACAGGGGGCGGACCGGGGAGCTGTTTTTT	CSAKDRGRTGELFF
TRBD2	few	TRBV7-6	TRBJ2-7	TGTGCCAGCAGCCCCGGGCGGGGGGACGAGCAGTACTTC	CASSPGRGDEQYF
TRBD2	.	TRBV9	TRBJ2-1	TGTGCCAGCAGCGTAGGCGTGGGGGGGGAGCAGTTCTTC	CASSVGVGGEQFF
.	.	TRBV20-1	TRBJ2-7	TGCAGTGCTAAGAACCGCGGCCAGGGAGACTACGAGCAGTACTTC	CSAKNRGQGDYEQYF
.	.	TRBV4-3	TRBJ1-5	TGCGCCAGCAGCCGCTTTTGGGGGGACTCTCGGGGGTATAGCAATCAGCCCCAGCATTTT	CASSRFWGDSRGYSNQPQHF
TRBD1	.	TRBV6-2/TRBV6-3	TRBJ2-5	TGTGCCAGCAGGACGACAGGGGGTTGGGAGACCCAGTACTTC	CASRTTGGWETQYF
.	few	TRBV9	TRBJ2-2	TGTGCCAGCCGGGACCTATCGAACACCGGGGAGCTGTTTTTT	CASRDLSNTGELFF
.	few	TRBV2	TRBJ2-2	TGTGCCAGCACAGGGGCCCTAAGGAACACCGGGGAGCTGTTTTTT	CASTGALRNTGELFF
.	.	TRBV6-5	TRBJ2-2	TGTGCCAGCAGCCCCCTGAGGGGCACCGGGGAGCTGTTTTTT	CASSPLRGTGELFF
.	few	TRBV7-6	TRBJ2-1	TGTGCCAGCAGCTTAGCGTATAGGATGGGCTACAATGAGCAGTTCTTC	CASSLAYRMGYNEQFF
.	few	TRBV4-2	TRBJ1-1	TGTGCCAGCAGCCAAAGTGAGACGAACACTGAAGCTTTCTTT	CASSQSETNTEAFF
TRBD1	few	TRBV12-3/TRBV12-4	TRBJ2-4	TGTGCCAGCAGTACCGCAGATGGGACAGAACTCTTTACCTCCAAAAACATTCAGTACTTC	CASSTADGTELFTSKNIQYF
.	.	TRBV27	TRBJ1-6	TGTGCCAGCAGTTTATCGATCGCCCGCTCAGCCTATAATTCACCCCTCCACTTT	CASSLSIARSAYNSPLHF
TRBD1	.	TRBV12-3/TRBV12-4	TRBJ1-2	TGTGCCAGCAGTGTAACAGGGGGCGGCGGCTACACCTTC	CASSVTGGGGYTF
TRBD1	.	TRBV4-3	TRBJ1-1	TGCGCCAGCAGCCAAGCAAAACAGGGGGCGAACACTGAAGCTTTCTTT	CASSQAKQGANTEAFF
.	many	TRBV7-9	TRBJ2-7	TGTGCCAGCAGCTTTGAGGGGCGCGAGCAGTACTTC	CASSFEGREQYF
.	.	TRBV24-1	TRBJ2-3	TGTGCCACCAGTGATTTTGCCGGCGTGGTCTCCTCAGATACGCAGTATTTT	CATSDFAGVVSSDTQYF
TRBD1	many	TRBV20-1	TRBJ1-2	TGCAGTGCTAGAGACCGGGACAGGCGGGGCTACACCTTC	CSARDRDRRGYTF
TRBD2	.	TRBV24-1	TRBJ2-3	TGTGCCACCGCCCTTACTAGCGGGGGGGTAGATACGCAGTATTTT	CATALTSGGVDTQYF
TRBD1	.	TRBV10-3	TRBJ2-5	TGTGCCATCAGTGGGGACAGGGGCATCCAAGAGACCCAGTACTTC	CAISGDRGIQETQYF
TRBD2	.	TRBV6-2/TRBV6-3	TRBJ2-1	TGTGCCAGCAGAAAACCGGGACTAGCGGGGGTTAGGAATGAGCAGTTCTTC	CASRKPGLAGVRNEQFF
.	.	TRBV7-9	TRBJ2-4	TGTGCCACCAGAACAGGGTTCAGGGGCAAAAACATTCAGTACTTC	CATRTGFRGKNIQYF
.	many	TRBV11-2	TRBJ2-5	TGTGCCAGCAGCTTACGCGCAGGGCGAATCGAGACCCAGTACTTC	CASSLRAGRIETQYF
.	.	TRBV7-2	TRBJ1-5	TGTGCCAGCAGCTTATGGGAGACTCAGCCCCAGCATTTT	CASSLWETQPQHF
TRBD1	.	TRBV24-1	TRBJ2-1	TGTGCCACCAGTGATTTAACAGGACAGGGGTTCAATGAGCAGTTCTTC	CATSDLTGQGFNEQFF
.	.	TRBV5-1	TRBJ1-1	TGCGCCAGCAGCCTATGGACGGGGACTCCGGACACTGAAGCTTTCTTT	CASSLWTGTPDTEAFF
TRBD2	.	TRBV5-1	TRBJ2-6	TGCGCCAGCATCAAGGGAGGGTCAGGCTCTGGGGCCAACGTCCTGACTTTC	CASIKGGSGSGANVLTF
.	.	TRBV2	TRBJ1-1	TGTGCCAGCATGGGGCAGCGCGAAGCTTTCTTT	CASMGQREAFF
TRBD2	.	TRBV5-1	TRBJ2-1	TGCGCCAGCAGCTTGGGCCTAGCGGGGAGGGATGAGCAGTTCTTC	CASSLGLAGRDEQFF